The 4 T cell receptor beta chains below were found in one sample sequenced in a study of graft-versus-host responses after intestinal transplantation. Their cognate antigens are unknown. Profiling relied on immunoSEQ multiplex PCR, and the TCRdb table lists in-frame clones only, not all of them. The top ten hold around 0.19% of the sample, which has fewer than 90,000 clones, about 94% seen once. Source: unstimulated CD4+ T cells sorted from spleen or lymph node cells, taken before transplant. The origin of the receptors is a human donor who was the organ donor for an intestinal transplant.

This rearrangement joins TRBV20-1 to TRBJ2-7; perhaps TRBD2 as D (6 bases). The length of the CDR3 is 11 residues. The V gene lost 8 bases and the J gene lost 7 bases, with 15 bases spanning the gap. The germline gives CDR1 DFQATT, CDR2 SNEGSKA (reference sequence). CDR3 amino acids: CSTSAGWEQYF. As DNA, the CDR3 is TGCAGTACCTCTGCGGGGTGGGAGCAGTACTTC.

The chain uses TRBV4-2 and TRBJ1-5; D might be TRBD1 (6 bases). This CDR3 is 16 amino acids long. Germline V gene sequence: CDR1 LGHNA, CDR2 YNFKEQ. Trimming pared 1 base from V and 1 base from J, leaving 11 bases between. CDR3 sequence reads: CASSQGGTGSNQPQHF. CDR3 DNA sequence: TGTGCCAGCAGCCAAGGAGGCACAGGGAGCAATCAGCCCCAGCATTTT.

The gene calls are TRBV10-3 and TRBJ2-7; 7 bases line up with TRBD1. Trimming took 7 bases from V and 3 from J; bases not matched to a gene: 6. There are 13 residues in the CDR3. CDR1 is ENHRY, CDR2 SYGVKD, per germline. CDR3 sequence: CAIMPRDSYEQYF. CDR3 DNA: TGTGCCATCATGCCCCGGGACAGCTACGAGCAGTACTTC.

The chain recombines TRBV13 with TRBJ1-2; D remains unclear. Germline-derived CDR1 and CDR2 are PRHDT and FYEKMQ (reference sequence). The CDR3 totals 12 residues. The germline V and J ends were trimmed by 5 bases and 8 bases, with 12 bases remaining between them. CDR3 DNA: TGTGCCAGCAGCCGGAGTTGGGAGGGCTACACCTTC. Translation: CASSRSWEGYTF.